The 15 T cell receptor beta chains below all came from one sample that was sequenced in a study of shared clonotypes between healthy human individuals (dated by TCRdb to the early 2020s). CD8 naive samples were obtained by positive selection for CCR7 among CD45RO-negative cells, yielding a CD45RA+CCR7+ population from which TemRA cells were excluded. The library was made by the immunoSEQ multiplex PCR assay. In its TCRdb copy, this immuneACCESS table keeps in-frame sequences only and misses some clones. Where compared with another copy, unresolved V genes explain less than half of these, and the others have no known cause. For this sample there are about 610,000 clones; about 96% appear just once. Together, the top ten hold more than 0.085% of the sample. The sample consisted of naive CD8+ T cells sorted from blood. The sample's cell subset or site label is to be understood as: CD45RA+CCR7+. These receptors originate from a woman in her twenties or thirties in good health.

The chain has TRBV15 and TRBJ2-5, with D unclear. Between the trimmed V and J ends, which lost 1 base and 1 base, there was a span of 10 bases. The germline gives CDR1 LNHNV, CDR2 YYDKDF (reference sequence). The CDR3 has 15 amino acids. The CDR3 here is CATSRGGRTQETQYF. Written as DNA, the CDR3 is TGTGCCACCAGCAGAGGTGGGCGGACCCAAGAGACCCAGTACTTC.

V and J are TRBV6-5 and TRBJ1-1; 11 bases are shared with TRBD1. The germline gives CDR1 MNHEY, CDR2 SVGAGI. J lost 12 bases, V lost 6 bases, and 9 bases had no gene match. This CDR3 region has 13 residues. CDR3 DNA: TGTGCCAGCAGGCCTGGGACAGGGGGACGATCTTTCTTT. It yields the protein CASRPGTGGRSFF.

V usage is TRBV7-9 and J usage is TRBJ1-1; D is unclear. This CDR3 has 15 residues. V lost 5 bases and J 0 bases, leaving 13 bases between the germline ends. Germline assignment: CDR1 SEHNR and CDR2 FQNEAQ (reference sequence). CDR3 loop: CASSQSWVMNTEAFF. As DNA, the CDR3 is TGTGCCAGCAGCCAGTCGTGGGTAATGAACACTGAAGCTTTCTTT.

With respect to this clone: The identical CDR3 is also encoded by other nucleotide sequences in the sample. The chain recombines TRBV5-4 with TRBJ2-1, with D unclear. This CDR3 is built from 11 residues. V gave up 3 bases and J gave up 2 bases, with 0 bases separating them. The germline V gene has CDR1 SGHNT and CDR2 YYREEE (reference sequence). The DNA of the CDR3 is TGTGCCAGCAGCTCCTACAATGAGCAGTTCTTC. Translated, it gives CASSSYNEQFF.

V gene TRBV6-5 combines with J gene TRBJ2-7; 9 nucleotides agree with TRBD1. V dropped 4 bases and J dropped 3; count of bases not matched to a gene: 10. CDR1 MNHEY and CDR2 SVGAGI come from the germline V gene. There are 16 residues in the CDR3. This CDR3 reads CASSSTGTGNYYEQYF. The CDR3 DNA reads as TGTGCCAGCAGTTCGACCGGGACAGGGAATTACTACGAGCAGTACTTC.

The V gene is TRBV7-8, the J gene TRBJ2-1; 11 positions agree with TRBD2. Trimming removed 4 bases from V and 6 bases from J; junction bases left unmatched: 8. This CDR3 is 16 amino acids long. In germline, CDR1 is SGHVS, CDR2 FQNEAQ. The CDR3 here is CASSSRLAGGANEQFF. CDR3 sequence (DNA): TGTGCCAGCAGCTCCCGTCTAGCGGGAGGCGCCAATGAGCAGTTCTTC.

The chain has TRBV10-2 and TRBJ2-3; no reliable D call. Trimming left V 4 bases short and J 0 bases short, with 11 bases between. CDR3 length equals 15 residues. The germline V gene has CDR1 WSHSY and CDR2 SAAADI. CDR3 loop: CASSVEAVSTDTQYF. The CDR3, as DNA: TGCGCCAGCAGTGTTGAGGCGGTTAGCACAGATACGCAGTATTTT.

This sequence joins TRBV2 and TRBJ2-7; 10 bases are a match to TRBD2. The CDR3 is made up of 14 amino acids. V was pared by 6 bases and J by 0 bases, with 2 bases of the junction left unmatched. Germline loops: CDR1 SNHLY, CDR2 FYNNEI. Here the CDR3 DNA reads TGTGCCAGCAGCAGCGGGAGGGTCTCCTACGAGCAGTACTTC. Translating it yields CASSSGRVSYEQYF.

This clone was found once. The chain links TRBV19 to TRBJ2-7; D remains unclear. Trimming took off 6 bases at V and 0 bases at J, with 3 bases between the two ends. From germline, CDR1 is LNHDA and CDR2 SQIVND (reference sequence). This CDR3 is 11 amino acids long. DNA for the CDR3: TGTGCCAGTAGGGACTCCTACGAGCAGTACTTC. Translating it yields CASRDSYEQYF. Full variable domain (rest looked up from reference TRBV19 and TRBJ2-7): DGGITQSPKYLFRKEGQNVTLSCEQNLNHDAMYWYRQDPGQGLRLIYYSQIVNDFQKGDIAEGYSVSREKKESFPLTVTSAQKNPTAFYLCASRDSYEQYFGPGTRLTVT.

The V and J genes are TRBV19 and TRBJ1-5; D remains unclear. The germline CDR1 and CDR2 sequences are LNHDA and SQIVND (reference sequence). This CDR3 is built from 14 residues. Trimming took off 7 bases at V and 0 bases at J, with 10 bases between the two ends. CDR3 loop: CASKGTDSNQPQHF. CDR3 DNA sequence: TGTGCCAGTAAAGGAACAGATAGCAATCAGCCCCAGCATTTT.

The chain carries TRBV28 and TRBJ1-5; tentatively, D is TRBD1 (5 bases). The CDR3 sequence is 13 residues long. Germline loops: CDR1 MDHEN, CDR2 SYDVKM. V was cut by 8 bases and J by 3 bases, with 11 bases left in between. Here the CDR3 DNA reads TGTGCCAGCCTTGGGGCAGCCAATCAGCCCCAGCATTTT. It codes for CASLGAANQPQHF.

This chain links TRBV7-9 with TRBJ1-5; no clear D. CDR3 length: 15 residues. From germline, CDR1 is SEHNR and CDR2 FQNEAQ (reference sequence). The ends were cut back, 5 bases at V and 7 bases at J, with 18 bases in the middle. Written as DNA, the CDR3 is TGTGCCAGCAGCCCAGGACCGTTAAGAGGGCAGCCCCAGCATTTT. This sequence encodes CASSPGPLRGQPQHF. Based on the CDR3 plus reference TRBV7-9 and TRBJ1-5, the full variable domain is DTGVSQNPRHKITKRGQNVTFRCDPISEHNRLYWYRQTLGQGPEFLTYFQNEAQLEKSRLLSDRFSAERPKGSFSTLEIQRTEQGDSAMYLCASSPGPLRGQPQHFGDGTRLSIL.

The J gene is TRBJ2-3, the V gene TRBV5-1; 7 bases map to TRBD2. The J segment lost 3 bases and the V segment lost 3 bases, leaving 13 bases of the junction unmatched. Germline CDR1 SGHRS, CDR2 YFSETQ. CDR3 length equals 17 residues. The CDR3 DNA is TGCGCCAGCAGCTCGCCTCCAGGATACGGGAGGACAGATACGCAGTATTTT. Its protein is CASSSPPGYGRTDTQYF.

With respect to this clone: Other DNA sequences in this specimen translate into the identical CDR3. The rearrangement links TRBV10-2 to TRBJ2-7, with D perhaps being TRBD1 or TRBD2 (5 bases each). V was shortened by 3 bases and J by 2 bases, with 8 bases between the two germline ends. Germline V gene sequence: CDR1 WSHSY, CDR2 SAAADI. The CDR3 spans 13 residues. The CDR3 here is CASSDGGPYEQYF. The CDR3 nucleotides read TGCGCCAGCAGTGATGGGGGTCCCTACGAGCAGTACTTC.

The chain employs TRBV6-1 and TRBJ1-2; TRBD1 matches 9 bases. Germline CDR1 reads MNHNS; CDR2 reads SASEGT. Trimming at V came to 6 bases and at J to 4 bases, leaving 0 bases not matched to a gene. This CDR3 is 12 amino acids long. The CDR3 is CASRQGAYGYTF. CDR3 DNA: TGTGCCAGCAGACAGGGGGCCTATGGCTACACCTTC.